This TCR beta chain stems from a study of T cell responses to AZD1222 COVID-19 vaccine. Study results and caveats: Across spike, vaccine-associated CD4 TCRs were found, dominant at 160-218 and 743-854.

Profiling relied on immunoSEQ multiplex PCR, and the TCRdb table lists in-frame clones only, not all of them. The repertoire holds some 120,000 clones, with just over 85% as singletons. Remarks on this clone: The antigen remains unidentified.

With 6 bases removed from V and 5 bases from J, the gap between germline ends came to 10 bases. Germline loops: CDR1 MNHEY, CDR2 SVGAGI. CDR3 length: 12 residues. The source was peripheral blood, collected on day 0 of MenACWY control vaccination. V usage is TRBV6-5 and J usage is TRBJ1-2, with a weak D call TRBD1 (5 bases). The source is an adult in good health. The DNA for the CDR3 is TGTGCCAGCAGGTTCGGGACTTATGGCTACACCTTC. Protein product: CASRFGTYGYTF.